This T cell receptor beta chain derives from a study of graft-versus-host responses after intestinal transplantation (dated by TCRdb to the early 2020s). Looking at the study overall: The transplants that recipients got were multivisceral, liver-intestinal, or isolated intestinal. Of the 20 to 30 intestinal transplant recipients enrolled in the cohort, one of whom was a retransplant, a few patients without pretransplant specimens were excluded. Bulk TCR-beta CDR3 sequencing was used to track graft-versus-host and host-versus-graft alloreactive T cell clones in the graft, circulation and bone marrow after intestinal transplantation. Donor T cell macrochimerism was defined as a peak of at least 4% donor T cells among recipient peripheral blood mononuclear cells. Samples from a few later patients were sequenced in-house on an Illumina MiSeq with MiXCR processing rather than by the commercial service. Alloreactive clones were identified by sequencing pre-transplant mixed lymphocyte reaction products and comparing them with unstimulated pre-transplant donor and recipient T cells. Every recipient was given anti-thymocyte globulin induction, then maintenance tacrolimus and steroids for around three years. The paper as a whole reports these results and caveats: Early after transplant, peak levels of circulating GvH clones were found to be associated with declines in HvG clones. The conclusions were limited by the relatively low number and heterogeneity of the intestinal transplant patients. In the allografts of patients with donor T cell macrochimerism, GvH to HvG T cell clonal ratios were high. GvH clones turned up in recipient bone marrow, with some appearing earlier in ileal mucosa or blood, a pattern consistent with an intestinal mucosal origin.

The method was the immunoSEQ multiplex PCR assay. For most patients, genomic DNA was isolated using the Qiagen DNeasy Blood and Tissue Kit and was shipped frozen to Adaptive Biotechnologies for TCR sequencing. Adaptive Biotechnologies carried out high-throughput TCR-beta CDR3 sequencing of genomic DNA for most patients. The source study handled its data this way. TCR sequencing data for over 15 patients were retrieved from Adaptive's ImmunoSEQ software; a few other patients were processed with MiXCR and VDJtools. To correct CD4 versus CD8 sorting errors, sequences present in both subsets at a frequency ratio below 5:1 were removed. Because the origin of CDR3 nucleotide sequences shared between donor and recipient could not be assigned, those sequences were removed. At least 2-fold expansion over unstimulated cells and a minimum CFSE-low frequency of 0.002% (template counts) or 0.001% (read counts) were required for clones to be classified as alloreactive. Clones were considered mappable if detected in sequenced pre-transplant spleen, lymph node, or MLR CFSE-low populations of the donor or recipient. Cumulative frequency of alloreactive clones was calculated as a percentage of all sequences weighted by copy number. TCRdb took this table from immuneACCESS and kept in-frame rearrangements with V and J called. Such tables lack part of the clones; where checked against another copy, unresolved V genes explain under half of the gap, and the rest is unexplained. From that table come the V and J calls and clone size; the DNA was used to work out D and trimming. Within this sample are about 110,000 clones, with more than 85% of them counted one time only. The ten biggest clones cover approximately 1% of the sample.

A word on this clone: Its antigen is not yet known. No base quality values were provided; no much bigger clone lies one nucleotide off.

This sample's time point label indicates: cells obtained before transplantation from donor or recipient. CD3+CD4+ and CD3+CD8+ populations were FACS-sorted from unstimulated pre-transplant donor and recipient cells taken from spleen or lymph nodes. Trimming takes 4 bases off V and 6 bases off J; junction bases not matched to a gene: 9. The CDR3 goes from the cysteine to the phenylalanine over 16 residues. Only the CDR3 portion is preserved as DNA: 48 bases, with reading frame beginning at the first base. CDR1 and CDR2 (SGHAT, FQNNGV) derive from the germline V gene. The receptor was derived from a human donor who was the organ donor for an intestinal transplant. The chain joins TRBV11-2 to TRBJ2-5; 12 nucleotides in the junction match TRBD1. Material: unstimulated CD8+ T cells sorted from spleen or lymph node cells, obtained before transplant. The nucleotide sequence reads TGTGCCAGCAGCTGGTCCGGGACAGGGGGCATGAAGACCCAGTACTTC. It encodes CASSWSGTGGMKTQYF.